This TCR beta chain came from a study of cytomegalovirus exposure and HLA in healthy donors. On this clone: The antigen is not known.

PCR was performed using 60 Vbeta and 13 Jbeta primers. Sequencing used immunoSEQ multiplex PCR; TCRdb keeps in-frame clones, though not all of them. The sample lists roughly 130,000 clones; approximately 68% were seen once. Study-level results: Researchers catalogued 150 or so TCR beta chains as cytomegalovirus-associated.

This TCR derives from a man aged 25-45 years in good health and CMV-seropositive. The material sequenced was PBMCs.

The CDR3: CASSLAQGSYEQYF. CDR3 in DNA: TGCGCCAGCAGCTTGGCTCAGGGGTCCTACGAGCAGTACTTC. This sequence joins TRBV5-1 and TRBJ2-7, with D perhaps TRBD1 (6 bases). V lost 0 bases, J lost 1 base, and 8 bases lay in between. The germline V gene encodes CDR1 SGHRS and CDR2 YFSETQ. This CDR3 is built from 14 residues.